Given below is one T cell receptor beta chain in context. Its antigen is unknown. No quality values exist for individual bases; no much larger clone is one base distant. The immunoSEQ Assay, a bias-controlled multiplex PCR, was used to amplify TCRbeta CDR3 regions from genomic DNA. On the authors' methods: The number of nucleated cells in each sample was estimated by amplification of reference gene primers within the assay. To quantify the absolute abundance of each unique TCRbeta CDR3 rearrangement, sequence reads were collapsed and filtered. For each sample, productive Simpson clonality was calculated by taking the square root of Simpson's diversity index across productive rearrangements. TCRdb stores this immuneACCESS table with in-frame sequences only. Part of the clones is absent; in the studies checked, under half of the shortfall reflects unresolved V genes, and no reason is known for the rest. D and trimming come from the DNA, and the V and J calls and clone size come from that table. In all, the sample holds fewer than 30,000 clones, and over 70% of those were seen once. The ten largest make up roughly 8% of the sample.

Each collaborating institution followed its own protocols to collect whole blood in K2EDTA tubes. For TCRbeta analysis, collaborator samples were shipped as frozen whole blood, as isolated PBMCs, or as DNA extracted from either sample type. The source of the sample is a study of blood T cell repertoires in COVID-19 (dated by TCRdb to between 2020 and 2021). Study-level background: Samples covering the acute and convalescent phases of COVID-19 were provided by collaborators in the United States, Italy and Spain. The material from the prospective study consisted of cDNA or gDNA derived from T cells, B-cell-depleted T cells, or PBMCs. The dataset comprised deeply sampled blood TCRbeta repertoires from subjects exposed to, actively infected with, or recovered from COVID-19. The repertoires were released in a freely available public database meant as a resource for research on the immune response to SARS-CoV-2. The samples were drawn from two sources: the first 160 participants of the ongoing ImmuneRACE study, and 1,000 to 1,500 subjects contributed by 6 global collaborators. A de-identified subject ID, COVID-19 status, age in years and sex were almost always included in the sample metadata. Where available, HLA class I and class II types were obtained from metadata supplied by the sample provider rather than from assay-based typing. Overall results and qualifications from the work: How much clinical and demographic metadata was included differed by source and by participant, and the metadata was provided uncurated.

The germline V gene gives CDR1 as LGHNT and CDR2 as FRNRAP. The CDR3 spans 16 residues, from the cysteine through the phenylalanine. Kept here is only the CDR3 DNA, which spans 48 bases and is read in frame from base 1. V loses 5 bases, J loses 4 bases, and the germline ends lie 20 bases apart. Recombination linked TRBV12-5 to TRBJ2-5, with TRBD1 perhaps the D gene, on 5 matching bases. Material for sequencing was peripheral blood. The receptor was isolated from a woman in her sixties or seventies with active or convalescent COVID-19. The nucleotide sequence is given as TGTGCTAGTGGTCCCGAGACAGTTTTTGGGGTAGAGACCCAGTACTTC. It codes for CASGPETVFGVETQYF.